The T cell receptor (beta chain) described here comes from a study of cytomegalovirus exposure and HLA in healthy donors (dated by TCRdb to 2017 to 2019). With respect to the entire study: In an earlier analysis of 450 to 750 of the donors, about 260 Gb of sequence data and 90 million to 120 million unique TCR beta sequences from about 190 million T cells were reported. An early release covering roughly 640 HLA-typed donors comprised approximately 290 gigabases of sequencing data and about 90 million unique TCR sequences. Of the roughly 400 genotyped donors, approximately 83% fell in the genetic ancestry cluster associated with self-reported Caucasian donors. The study aimed to test whether signatures of past pathogen exposure could be identified by cataloging public T cell receptors. Using immunosequencing, the study profiled T cell repertoires from roughly 650 subjects and related those repertoires to cytomegalovirus serostatus. A separate validation cohort of approximately 130 different subjects was used in addition to the approximately 640-subject first cohort. To predict cytomegalovirus infection status, the study brought together high-throughput TCR immunosequencing, statistical association of individual TCRs with disease status, and machine learning. A later analysis re-examined previously published TCR beta repertoires from 610 or so donors and added high-resolution HLA genotyping to investigate patterns of TCR occurrence. Rather than using new phenotypic data, the later analysis identified candidate immune exposures from TCR beta sequences and from how often those sequences occurred across donors. An earlier analysis of 500 to 650 of the donors applied high-throughput TCR beta sequencing to assess whether each TCR beta V gene segment acted as functional or pseudogenic. Donor age, sex, ethnicity and CMV serostatus were compiled alongside the repertoire data. A later genetic analysis took genome-wide SNP genotypes for about three fifths of the 666 donors and used that subset as a discovery cohort. Every discovery cohort repertoire had been produced on one sequencing platform. Class I and class II HLA loci were covered by the typing at four-digit resolution. Typing coverage differed by locus: A, B, C, DRB1 and DQB1 were typed in roughly 620-640 donors, DQA1 in around 500, DPA1 in approximately 600, and DPB1 in 450 to 480. Five DR-DQ haplotypes were handled as single units for association and clustering, since linkage in the cohort was strong. On average, approximately 250,000 unique TCR beta nucleotide sequences were sequenced per donor among 398 genotyped donors of the cohort, with about 17% of those sequences being non-productive. What the authors observed across the whole study: In the study, about 150 TCR beta chains were listed as associated with cytomegalovirus. A later analysis found that HLA-associated TCR beta chains were more clonally expanded and had lower generation probabilities than equally common non-associated chains. A later genetic analysis associated a missense DCLRE1C variant with V-gene and J-gene trimming of TCR beta chains, and an independent cohort replicated the association. A cluster of highly shared sequence variants was judged likely to be a technical artifact of the sequencing pipeline. Because HLA typing was unavailable for some donors at each locus, only the typed subset was used in association tests. According to a later genetic analysis, donors in an Asian-associated ancestry cluster had fewer N-insertions in productive TCRs than the roughly 700-donor mean. The authors suggested that the approach could potentially be generalized to other disease states and immunological phenotypes. Cytomegalovirus status was reported to be diagnosed by the classifier with high specificity and sensitivity in both the original and validation cohorts. Roughly uniform sequencing depth across donors was assumed in presence/absence analyses, although this assumption may not hold. Immune exposure information for the cohort was limited to CMV serostatus. In vitro tests confirmed that a few of the cytomegalovirus-associated TCR beta chains recognize cytomegalovirus antigens. While some public TCRs were present in many individuals, most TCR sequences turned up only very rarely across donors. Some IMGT-functional V segments, including TRBV6-2 and TRBV6-3, could not be told apart with the 87-base-pair reads, so those segments were excluded. A later analysis found that TCR association rates varied across HLA loci, with DRB1 alleles showing the most associated TCRs and HLA-C alleles the fewest. Correlated functional status among segregating V segments might reflect linkage disequilibrium, but an unknown experimental factor could not be ruled out. When HLA alleles, especially DR and DQ, strongly co-occurred, attributing TCR associations to individual alleles was difficult. In a later analysis, several top co-occurrence clusters were reported to appear linked to parvovirus B19, influenza, CMV and Epstein-Barr virus. A further reported finding was that TCR beta sequences accurately predicted the HLA-A and HLA-B alleles for most subjects in the first cohort. Specific HLA alleles were associated with more than 15,000 TCR beta sequences at a false discovery rate of 0.05 in a later analysis. Because counts were too low, roughly 18 rarely observed V segments, including chromosome 9 orphons, were left out of the earlier analysis of some 640 of the donors. In an earlier analysis of some 540 of the donors, most TCR beta V segments appeared in productive rearrangements about 90% or about 30% of the time, broadly matching IMGT annotations. In a later analysis, most CMV-associated TCR beta chains were found to appear HLA-restricted, with HLA associations seemingly driven largely by CMV exposure. The cohort was sequenced for TCR beta chains only, and without alpha or paired-chain data the features that could be detected were limited.

The cohort comprised approximately 700 healthy bone marrow donors. At the time of sampling, all cohort members were nominally healthy, though unrecorded immune exposures were likely present. Of the approximately 670 cohort members, approximately 300 had positive CMV serostatus and fewer than 450 had negative CMV serostatus, and CMV serostatus was not recorded for the donor. A peripheral blood sample was provided by each donor, and peripheral blood mononuclear cells were used for TCR beta sequencing. Genomic DNA was extracted from the blood cell samples with the Qiagen DNeasy Blood Extraction Kit. The CDR3 numbers 15 residues from cysteine through phenylalanine. Only the CDR3 region is kept as DNA, spanning 45 bases read in frame from base 1. CDR1 is given as SGHNT and CDR2 as YYREEE, both from the germline V gene (reference sequence). In regard to this clone: The target of this receptor is not known. Base qualities are missing; no much larger clone stands one base away.

Receptor libraries were prepared by the immunoSEQ multiplex PCR assay. For the multiplex PCR, a mixture combining 60 forward primers for TCR Vbeta segments and 13 reverse primers for TCR Jbeta segments was used. Amplification of the CDR3 region of rearranged TCR beta genes was performed with a multiplex PCR assay on genomic DNA. The Illumina HiSeq System was used to sequence the amplified TCR beta libraries as 87-base-pair reads. As for how the authors treated the data: In a later analysis, tens of millions of unique TCR beta chains were counted across the approximately 670 repertoires, and approximately 9.9 million of these chains were shared by at least two donors. Raw reads were error-corrected and collapsed into unique sequences by a nearest-neighbor algorithm in which closely related sequences were merged to remove PCR and sequencing errors. CDR3 sequences were aligned to IMGT reference sequences to assign V, D and J gene segments. For a sequence to be retained, a match of at least six nucleotides to both a V gene segment and a J gene segment was required. A rearrangement was called productive if the CDR3 had no stop codons and remained in frame with V and J, and every other rearrangement was called non-productive. Following IMGT convention, CDR3 was defined as the stretch from the second conserved V-encoded cysteine to the conserved J-encoded phenylalanine. In an earlier analysis of around 540 of the donors, sequences lacking an unambiguous match to a single V gene segment were excluded. An earlier analysis of several hundred of the donors called V segments functional above 56.7% productive rearrangements and segregating when the between-donor standard deviation exceeded 5%. A statistical classification framework was developed to diagnose cytomegalovirus status using the catalog of TCR beta chain sequences. V and J gene assignment, in a later analysis, came from comparing TCR nucleotide sequences with IMGT/GENE-DB human TR gene sequences. Using the TCRdist pipeline, a later analysis assigned CDR3 sequences along with most-parsimonious VDJ recombination scenarios. In a later analysis, every TCR beta chain was defined by the combination of its CDR3 amino acid sequence and its V-gene family, and reads without a unique V-gene family were dropped. A later analysis removed 592 highly shared, low-generation-probability nucleotide sequences to deal with suspected cross-contamination and a sequencing artifact. In a later analysis, a clonal expansion index for each public chain was calculated from normalized within-repertoire ranks of inferred template counts. In a later analysis, generation probabilities were computed with a VDJ recombination model fitted to out-of-frame rearrangements, and the resulting probabilities were checked against IGoR. A later analysis scored TCR-TCR, TCR-HLA and TCR-CMV co-occurrence with hypergeometric tests, applying a repertoire-size bias correction to TCR pairs. False discovery rates were estimated in a later analysis by permuting HLA or CMV assignments 20 times. In a later analysis, co-occurring TCRs were grouped with DBSCAN, and TCRdist sequence similarity was added when clustering was performed within HLA-allele-positive subsets. Repertoires with fewer than 30,000 or more than 120,000 public chains, plus five repertoires with anomalous nucleotide sharing, were excluded from co-occurrence clustering. Entries here come from immuneACCESS through TCRdb and include only in-frame sequences with V and J called. Some clones fail to appear in such tables; in the studies checked, an unresolved V gene covers under half of the shortfall, and the cause of the remainder is unknown. The V and J calls and clone size come from that table; D and trimming were worked out from the DNA. The sample yields roughly 130,000 clones; about two thirds were counted once. 2.5% to 3% of the sample is held by the ten biggest clonotypes.

Material: PBMCs. This clonotype originated in a human donor in good health. The chain employs TRBV5-4 and TRBJ2-5, with 11 central nucleotides matching TRBD1. Near its end, the DNA agrees better with TRBJ2-7, so the J call may be wrong. Here is the DNA: TGTGCCAGCGGGGACTTGGGACAGGGGGGTTACGAGCAGTACTTC. This translates into CASGDLGQGGYEQYF.